This TCR beta chain is drawn from a study of T cells after yellow fever vaccination. TCRdb called the 5' RACE reads again in MiXCR, with one record for every CDR3 protein. Here the sample spans 200,000 to 300,000 distinct CDR3 sequences, approximately 6.3% being singletons. Deletions cut 3 bases from V and 9 bases from J, with 9 bases between. The germline CDR1 and CDR2 sequences are LNHDA and SQIVND (reference sequence). This CDR3 is built from 12 residues. Study-wide results and limits: The bulk population could contribute abundant contaminating clonotypes to FACS-sorted repertoires.

Comments on this clonotype: Its cognate antigen is unknown.

The TCR comes from a young man who received the YFV17D yellow fever vaccine. The sample here was CD4+ T cells sorted from PBMCs, taken on the day of the yellow fever booster vaccination. The chain recombines TRBV19 with TRBJ1-5; D not resolved. The CDR3, as DNA: TGTGCCAGTAGTATTCTTTCACGGCCCCAGCATTTT. It is translated as CASSILSRPQHF.